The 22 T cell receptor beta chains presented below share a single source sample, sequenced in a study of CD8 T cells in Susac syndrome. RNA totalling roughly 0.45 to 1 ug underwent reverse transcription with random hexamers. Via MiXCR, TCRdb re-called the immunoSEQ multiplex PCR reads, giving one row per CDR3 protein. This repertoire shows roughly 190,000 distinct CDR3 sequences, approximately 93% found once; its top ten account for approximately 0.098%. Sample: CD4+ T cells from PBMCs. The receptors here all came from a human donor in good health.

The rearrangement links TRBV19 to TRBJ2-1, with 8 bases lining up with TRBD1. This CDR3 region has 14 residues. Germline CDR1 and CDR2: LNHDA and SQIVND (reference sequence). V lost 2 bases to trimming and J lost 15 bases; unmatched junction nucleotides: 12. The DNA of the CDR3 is TGTGCCAGTAGTATAACTACGGACAGGGAAGATGCGTTCTTC. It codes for CASSITTDREDAFF.

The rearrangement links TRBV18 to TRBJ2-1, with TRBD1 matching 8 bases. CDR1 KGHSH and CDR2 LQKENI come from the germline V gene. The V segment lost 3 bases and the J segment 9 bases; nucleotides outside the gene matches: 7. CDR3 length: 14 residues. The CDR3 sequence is CASSPGTGSCEQFF. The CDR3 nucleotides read TGTGCCAGCTCACCTGGGACAGGCAGCTGTGAGCAGTTCTTC.

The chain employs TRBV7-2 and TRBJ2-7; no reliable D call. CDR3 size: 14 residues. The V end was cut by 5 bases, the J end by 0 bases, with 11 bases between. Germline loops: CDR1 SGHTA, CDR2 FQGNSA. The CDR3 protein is CASSQFTFSYEQYF. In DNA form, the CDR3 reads TGTGCCAGCAGCCAGTTTACCTTCTCCTACGAGCAGTACTTC. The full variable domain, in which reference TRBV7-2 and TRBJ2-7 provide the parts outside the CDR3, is GAGVSQSPSNKVTEKGKDVELRCDPISGHTALYWYRQSLGQGLEFLIYFQGNSAPDKSGLPSDRFSAERTGGSVSTLTIQRTQQEDSAVYLCASSQFTFSYEQYFGPGTRLTVT.

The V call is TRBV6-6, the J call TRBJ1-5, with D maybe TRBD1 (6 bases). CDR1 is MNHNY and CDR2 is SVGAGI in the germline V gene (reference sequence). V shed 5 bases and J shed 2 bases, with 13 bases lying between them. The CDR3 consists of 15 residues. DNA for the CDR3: TGTGCCAGCAGTGACAGGCCGGGGGGCAATCAGCCCCAGCATTTT. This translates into CASSDRPGGNQPQHF.

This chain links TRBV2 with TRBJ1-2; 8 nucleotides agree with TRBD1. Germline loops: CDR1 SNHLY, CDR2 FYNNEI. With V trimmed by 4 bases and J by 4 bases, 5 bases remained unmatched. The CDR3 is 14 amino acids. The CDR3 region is CASSGTGFGYGYTF. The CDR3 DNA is TGTGCCAGCAGTGGGACAGGGTTTGGCTATGGCTACACCTTC.

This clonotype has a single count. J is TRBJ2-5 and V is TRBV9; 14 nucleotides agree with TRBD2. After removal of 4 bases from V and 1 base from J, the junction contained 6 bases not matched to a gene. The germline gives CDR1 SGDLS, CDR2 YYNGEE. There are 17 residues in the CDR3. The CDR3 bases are TGTGCCAGCAGCCTCGGGACTAGCGGGGGCTTCCAAGAGACCCAGTACTTC. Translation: CASSLGTSGGFQETQYF.

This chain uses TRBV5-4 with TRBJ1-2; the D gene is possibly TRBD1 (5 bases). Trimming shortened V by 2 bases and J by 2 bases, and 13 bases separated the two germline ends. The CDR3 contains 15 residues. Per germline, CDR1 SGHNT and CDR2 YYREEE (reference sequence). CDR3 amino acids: CASSFSGRQNYGYTF. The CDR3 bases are TGTGCCAGCAGCTTCTCAGGGCGGCAAAACTATGGCTACACCTTC.

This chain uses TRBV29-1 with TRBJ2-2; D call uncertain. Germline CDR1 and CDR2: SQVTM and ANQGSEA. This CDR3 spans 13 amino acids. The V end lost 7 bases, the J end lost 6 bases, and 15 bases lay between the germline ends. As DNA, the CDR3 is TGCAGCGCGAAGCAGGTAGCAGCCGGGGAGCTGTTTTTT. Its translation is CSAKQVAAGELFF.

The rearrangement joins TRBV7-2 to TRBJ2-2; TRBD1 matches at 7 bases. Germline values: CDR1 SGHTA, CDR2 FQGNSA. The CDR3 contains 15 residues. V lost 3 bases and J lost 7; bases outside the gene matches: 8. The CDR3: CASSFRRGLGGELFF. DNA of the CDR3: TGTGCCAGCAGCTTTCGAAGGGGGCTGGGCGGGGAGCTGTTTTTT.

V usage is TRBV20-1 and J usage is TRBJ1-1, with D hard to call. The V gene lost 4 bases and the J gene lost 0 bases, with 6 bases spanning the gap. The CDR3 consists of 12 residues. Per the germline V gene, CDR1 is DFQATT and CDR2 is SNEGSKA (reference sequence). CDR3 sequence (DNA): TGCAGTGCTAAGGGAATGAACACTGAAGCTTTCTTT. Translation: CSAKGMNTEAFF.

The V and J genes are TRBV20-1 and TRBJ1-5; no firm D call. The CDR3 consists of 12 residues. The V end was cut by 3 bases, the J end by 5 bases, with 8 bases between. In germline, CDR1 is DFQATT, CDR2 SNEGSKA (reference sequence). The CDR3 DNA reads TGCAGTGCTAGGTCAGGCTATCAGCCCCAGCATTTT. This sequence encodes CSARSGYQPQHF.

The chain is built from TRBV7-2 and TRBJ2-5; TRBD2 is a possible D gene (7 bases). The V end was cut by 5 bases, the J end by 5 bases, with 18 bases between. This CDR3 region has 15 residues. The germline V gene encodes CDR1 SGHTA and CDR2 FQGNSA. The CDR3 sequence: CASSPGGGGRETQYF. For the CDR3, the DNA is TGTGCCAGCAGCCCCGGAGGGGGGGGACGGGAGACCCAGTACTTC.

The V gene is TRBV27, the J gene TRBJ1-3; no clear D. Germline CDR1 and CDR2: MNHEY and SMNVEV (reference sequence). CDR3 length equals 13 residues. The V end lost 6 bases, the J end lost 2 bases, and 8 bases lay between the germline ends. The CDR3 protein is CASSATPGNTIYF. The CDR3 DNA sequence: TGTGCCAGCAGCGCCACTCCTGGAAACACCATATATTTT.

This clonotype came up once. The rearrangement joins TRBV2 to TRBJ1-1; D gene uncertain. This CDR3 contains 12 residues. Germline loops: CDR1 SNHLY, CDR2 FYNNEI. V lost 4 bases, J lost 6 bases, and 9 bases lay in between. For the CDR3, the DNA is TGTGCCAGCAGTGGGGTGGGAGCTGAAGCTTTCTTT. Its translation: CASSGVGAEAFF.

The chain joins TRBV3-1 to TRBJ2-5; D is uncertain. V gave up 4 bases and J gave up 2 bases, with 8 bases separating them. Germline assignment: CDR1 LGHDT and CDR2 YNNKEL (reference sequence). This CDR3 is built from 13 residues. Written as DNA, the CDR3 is TGTGCCAGCAGCCGGCCGGCGCAAGAGACCCAGTACTTC. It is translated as CASSRPAQETQYF.

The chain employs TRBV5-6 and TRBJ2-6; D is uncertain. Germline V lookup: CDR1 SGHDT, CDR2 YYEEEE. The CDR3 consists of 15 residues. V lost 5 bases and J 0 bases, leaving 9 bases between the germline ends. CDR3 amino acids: CASRATYSGANVLTF. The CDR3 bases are TGTGCCAGCAGAGCTACATACTCTGGGGCCAACGTCCTGACTTTC. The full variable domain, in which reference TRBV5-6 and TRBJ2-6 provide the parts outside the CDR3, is DAGVTQSPTHLIKTRGQQVTLRCSPKSGHDTVSWYQQALGQGPQFIFQYYEEEERQRGNFPDRFSGHQFPNYSSELNVNALLLGDSALYLCASRATYSGANVLTFGAGSRLTVL.

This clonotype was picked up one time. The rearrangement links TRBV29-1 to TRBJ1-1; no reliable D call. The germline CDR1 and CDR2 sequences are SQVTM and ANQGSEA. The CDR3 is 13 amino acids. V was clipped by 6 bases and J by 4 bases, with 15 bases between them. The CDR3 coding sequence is TGCAGCGTGGCCGCGGGAGGGATCACTGAAGCTTTCTTT. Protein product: CSVAAGGITEAFF.

CDR3 loop: CASSSTGPSGNTIYF. In nucleotides, the CDR3 is TGCGCCAGCAGCTCTACAGGTCCCTCTGGAAACACCATATATTTT. The chain couples TRBV5-1 to TRBJ1-3; perhaps TRBD1 as D (5 bases). Germline CDR1 reads SGHRS; CDR2 reads YFSETQ. V lost 3 bases to trimming and J lost 0 bases, with 10 bases between them. The CDR3 length is 15 residues.

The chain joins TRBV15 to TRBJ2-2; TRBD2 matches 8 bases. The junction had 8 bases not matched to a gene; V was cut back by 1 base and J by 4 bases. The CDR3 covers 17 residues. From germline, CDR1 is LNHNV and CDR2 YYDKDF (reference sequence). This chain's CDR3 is CATSRVPGGRGTGELFF. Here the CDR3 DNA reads TGTGCCACCAGCAGAGTTCCGGGGGGGCGGGGCACCGGGGAGCTGTTTTTT.

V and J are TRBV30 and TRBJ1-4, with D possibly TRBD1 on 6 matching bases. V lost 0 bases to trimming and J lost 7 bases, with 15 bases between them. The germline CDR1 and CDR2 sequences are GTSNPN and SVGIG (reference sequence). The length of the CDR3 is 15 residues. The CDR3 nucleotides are TGTGCCTGGAGTGTACGGAAGGGGACACGTGAAAAACTGTTTTTT. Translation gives CAWSVRKGTREKLFF.

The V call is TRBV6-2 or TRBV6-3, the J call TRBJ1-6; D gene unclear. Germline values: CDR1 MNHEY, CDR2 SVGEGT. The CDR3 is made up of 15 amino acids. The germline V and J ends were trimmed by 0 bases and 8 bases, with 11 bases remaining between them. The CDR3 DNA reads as TGTGCCAGCAGTTACTCGAGAGCTCCCGATTCACCCCTCCACTTT. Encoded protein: CASSYSRAPDSPLHF.

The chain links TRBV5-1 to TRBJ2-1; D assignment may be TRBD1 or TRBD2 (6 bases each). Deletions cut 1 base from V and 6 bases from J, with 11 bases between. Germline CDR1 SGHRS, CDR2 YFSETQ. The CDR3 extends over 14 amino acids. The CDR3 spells CASSLWGAGNEQFF. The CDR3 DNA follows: TGCGCCAGCAGCTTGTGGGGGGCCGGCAATGAGCAGTTCTTC. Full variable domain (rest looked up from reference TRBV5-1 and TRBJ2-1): KAGVTQTPRYLIKTRGQQVTLSCSPISGHRSVSWYQQTPGQGLQFLFEYFSETQRNKGNFPGRFSGRQFSNSRSEMNVSTLELGDSALYLCASSLWGAGNEQFFGPGTRLTVL.